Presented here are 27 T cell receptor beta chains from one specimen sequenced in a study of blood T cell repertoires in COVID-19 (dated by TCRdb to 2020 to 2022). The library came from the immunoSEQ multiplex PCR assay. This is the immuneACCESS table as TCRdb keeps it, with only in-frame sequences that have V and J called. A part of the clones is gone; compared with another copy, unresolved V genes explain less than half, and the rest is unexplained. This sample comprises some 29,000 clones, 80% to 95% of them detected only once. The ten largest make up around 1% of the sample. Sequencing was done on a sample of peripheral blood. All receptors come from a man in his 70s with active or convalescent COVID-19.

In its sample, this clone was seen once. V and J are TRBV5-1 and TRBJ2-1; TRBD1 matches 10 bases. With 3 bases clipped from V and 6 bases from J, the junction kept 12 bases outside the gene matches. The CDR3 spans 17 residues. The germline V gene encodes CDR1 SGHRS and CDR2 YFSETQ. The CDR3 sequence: CASSWGVTGGAINEQFF. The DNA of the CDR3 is TGCGCCAGCAGCTGGGGGGTGACAGGGGGCGCAATCAATGAGCAGTTCTTC.

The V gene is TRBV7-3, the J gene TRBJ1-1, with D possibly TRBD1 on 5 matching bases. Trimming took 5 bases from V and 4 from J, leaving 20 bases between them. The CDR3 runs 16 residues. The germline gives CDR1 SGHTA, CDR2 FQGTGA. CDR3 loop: CASSLSGGMTLTEAFF. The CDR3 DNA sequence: TGTGCCAGCAGCCTAAGCGGGGGGATGACTCTCACTGAAGCTTTCTTT.

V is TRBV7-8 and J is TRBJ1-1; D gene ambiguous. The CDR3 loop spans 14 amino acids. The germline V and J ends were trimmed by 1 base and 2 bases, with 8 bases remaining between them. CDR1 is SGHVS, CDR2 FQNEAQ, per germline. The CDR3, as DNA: TGTGCCAGCAGCTTAGTAGGAGGCAACACTGAAGCTTTCTTT. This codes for CASSLVGGNTEAFF.

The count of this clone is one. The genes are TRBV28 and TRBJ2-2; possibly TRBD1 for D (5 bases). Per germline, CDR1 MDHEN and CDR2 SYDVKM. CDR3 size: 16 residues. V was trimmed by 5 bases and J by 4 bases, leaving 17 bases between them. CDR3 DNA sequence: TGTGCCAGCAGTCTTTCCCCCAGGGTCGGCACCGGGGAGCTGTTTTTT. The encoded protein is CASSLSPRVGTGELFF.

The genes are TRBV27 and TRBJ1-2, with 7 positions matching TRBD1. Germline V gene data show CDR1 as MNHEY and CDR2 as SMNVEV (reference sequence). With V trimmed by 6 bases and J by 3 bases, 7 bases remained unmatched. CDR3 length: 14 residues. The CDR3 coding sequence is TGTGCCAGCAGGACCAAAACAGGGGACTATGGCTACACCTTC. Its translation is CASRTKTGDYGYTF.

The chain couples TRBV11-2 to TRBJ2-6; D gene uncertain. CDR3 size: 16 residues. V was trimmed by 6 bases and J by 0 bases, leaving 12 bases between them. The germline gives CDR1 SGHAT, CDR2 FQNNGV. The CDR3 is CASRAGSRSGANVLTF. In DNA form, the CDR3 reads TGTGCCAGCAGAGCCGGTTCTCGCTCTGGGGCCAACGTCCTGACTTTC.

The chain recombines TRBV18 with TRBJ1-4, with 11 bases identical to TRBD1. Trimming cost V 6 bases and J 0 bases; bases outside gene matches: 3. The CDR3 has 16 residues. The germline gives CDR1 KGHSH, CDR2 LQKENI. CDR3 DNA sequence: TGTGCCAGCTCCGGACAGGGGGCCGCAACTAATGAAAAACTGTTTTTT. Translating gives CASSGQGAATNEKLFF.

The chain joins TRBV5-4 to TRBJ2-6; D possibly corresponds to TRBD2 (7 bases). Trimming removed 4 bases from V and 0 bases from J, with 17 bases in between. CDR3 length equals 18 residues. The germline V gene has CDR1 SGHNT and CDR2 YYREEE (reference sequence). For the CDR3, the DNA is TGTGCCAGCAGCCCGGGGGGCTTTCCCAACTCTGGGGCCAACGTCCTGACTTTC. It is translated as CASSPGGFPNSGANVLTF.

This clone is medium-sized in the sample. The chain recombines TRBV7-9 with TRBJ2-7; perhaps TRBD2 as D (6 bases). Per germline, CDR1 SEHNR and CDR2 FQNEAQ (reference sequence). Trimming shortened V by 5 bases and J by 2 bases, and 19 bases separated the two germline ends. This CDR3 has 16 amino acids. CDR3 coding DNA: TGTGCCAGCAGCCCATGGTTGGGACTCTACCCCTACGAGCAGTACTTC. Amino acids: CASSPWLGLYPYEQYF.

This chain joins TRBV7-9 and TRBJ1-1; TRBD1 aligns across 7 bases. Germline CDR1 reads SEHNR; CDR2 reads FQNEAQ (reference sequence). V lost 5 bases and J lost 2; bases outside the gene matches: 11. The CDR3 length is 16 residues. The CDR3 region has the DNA TGTGCCAGCAGCCCACTTGCAGGGGACAGCAACACTGAAGCTTTCTTT. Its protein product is CASSPLAGDSNTEAFF.

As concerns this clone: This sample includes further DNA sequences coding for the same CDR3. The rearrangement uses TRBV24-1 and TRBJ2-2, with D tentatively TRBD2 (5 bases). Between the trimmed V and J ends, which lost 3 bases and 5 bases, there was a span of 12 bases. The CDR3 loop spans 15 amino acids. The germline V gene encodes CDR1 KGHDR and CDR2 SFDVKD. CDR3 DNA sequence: TGTGCCACCAGTGATCCCCGAACGGGGACCGGGGAGCTGTTTTTT. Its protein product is CATSDPRTGTGELFF.

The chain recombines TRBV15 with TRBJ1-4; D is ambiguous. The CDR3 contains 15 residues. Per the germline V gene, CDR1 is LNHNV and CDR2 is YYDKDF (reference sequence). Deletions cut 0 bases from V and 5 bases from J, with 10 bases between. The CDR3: CATSRDRAENEKLFF. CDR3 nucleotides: TGTGCCACCAGCAGAGATAGAGCGGAAAATGAAAAACTGTTTTTT.

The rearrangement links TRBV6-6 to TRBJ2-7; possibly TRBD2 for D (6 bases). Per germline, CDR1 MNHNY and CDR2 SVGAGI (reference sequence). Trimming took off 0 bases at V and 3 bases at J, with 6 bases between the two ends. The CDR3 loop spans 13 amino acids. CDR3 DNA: TGTGCCAGCAGTTACTCGGGACTCTACGAGCAGTACTTC. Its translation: CASSYSGLYEQYF.

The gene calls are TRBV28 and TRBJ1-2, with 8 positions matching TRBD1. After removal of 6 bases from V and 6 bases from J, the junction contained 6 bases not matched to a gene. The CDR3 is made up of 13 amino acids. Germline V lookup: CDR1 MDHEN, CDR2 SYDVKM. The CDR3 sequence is CASRVGQDNGYTF. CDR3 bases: TGTGCCAGCAGGGTGGGACAGGACAATGGCTACACCTTC.

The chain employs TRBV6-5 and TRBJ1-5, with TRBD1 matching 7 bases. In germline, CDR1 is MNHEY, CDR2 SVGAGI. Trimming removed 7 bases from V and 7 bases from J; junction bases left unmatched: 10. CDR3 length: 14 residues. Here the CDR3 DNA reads TGTGCCAGCACTAGACAGGGTTCACGACAGCCCCAGCATTTT. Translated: CASTRQGSRQPQHF.

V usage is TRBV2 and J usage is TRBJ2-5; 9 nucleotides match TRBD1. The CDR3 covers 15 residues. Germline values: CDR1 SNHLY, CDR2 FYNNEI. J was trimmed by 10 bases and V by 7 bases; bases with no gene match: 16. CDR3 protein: CASNKQGAEGEVQYF. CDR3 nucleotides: TGTGCCAGCAATAAACAGGGGGCCGAAGGGGAAGTCCAGTACTTC.

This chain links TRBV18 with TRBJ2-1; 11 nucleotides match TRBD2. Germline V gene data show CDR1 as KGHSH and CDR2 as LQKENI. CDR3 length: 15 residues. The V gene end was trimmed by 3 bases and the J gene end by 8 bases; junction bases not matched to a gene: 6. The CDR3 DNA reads TGTGCCAGCTCACCGGGACTAGCGGATGGTGATGAGCAGTTCTTC. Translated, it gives CASSPGLADGDEQFF.

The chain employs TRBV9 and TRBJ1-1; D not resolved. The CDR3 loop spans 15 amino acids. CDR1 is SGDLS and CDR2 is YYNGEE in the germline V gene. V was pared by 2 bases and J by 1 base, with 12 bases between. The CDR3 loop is CASSVAPFGNTEAFF. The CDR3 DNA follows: TGTGCCAGCAGCGTTGCTCCCTTCGGGAACACTGAAGCTTTCTTT.

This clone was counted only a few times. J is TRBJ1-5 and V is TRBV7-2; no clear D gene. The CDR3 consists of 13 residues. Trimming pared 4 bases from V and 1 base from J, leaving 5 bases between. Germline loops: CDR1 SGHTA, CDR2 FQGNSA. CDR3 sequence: CASSSGSNQPQHF. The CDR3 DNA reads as TGTGCCAGCAGCTCGGGGAGCAATCAGCCCCAGCATTTT.

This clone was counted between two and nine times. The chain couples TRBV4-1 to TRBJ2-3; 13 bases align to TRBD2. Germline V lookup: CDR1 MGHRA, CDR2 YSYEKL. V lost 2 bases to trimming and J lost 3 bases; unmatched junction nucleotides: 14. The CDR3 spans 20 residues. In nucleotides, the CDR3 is TGCGCCAGCAGCCAACAAGGACTAGCGGGAGAAAGAGCGAGGACAGATACGCAGTATTTT. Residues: CASSQQGLAGERARTDTQYF.

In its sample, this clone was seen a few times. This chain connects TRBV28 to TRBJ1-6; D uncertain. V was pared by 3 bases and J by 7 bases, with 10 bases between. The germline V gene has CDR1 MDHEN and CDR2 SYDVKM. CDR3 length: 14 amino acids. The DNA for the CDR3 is TGTGCCAGCAGTTTGGGAGGGAGGAATTCACCCCTCCACTTT. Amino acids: CASSLGGRNSPLHF. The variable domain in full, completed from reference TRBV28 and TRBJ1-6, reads DVKVTQSSRYLVKRTGEKVFLECVQDMDHENMFWYRQDPGLGLRLIYFSYDVKMKEKGDIPEGYSVSREKKERFSLILESASTNQTSMYLCASSLGGRNSPLHFGNGTRLTVT.

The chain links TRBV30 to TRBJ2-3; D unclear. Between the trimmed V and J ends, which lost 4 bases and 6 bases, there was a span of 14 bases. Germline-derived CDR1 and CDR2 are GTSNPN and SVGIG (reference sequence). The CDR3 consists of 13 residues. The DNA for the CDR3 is TGTGCCTGGACCCCTCCAGGATTTGATACGCAGTATTTT. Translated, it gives CAWTPPGFDTQYF.

CDR3 sequence reads: CASRSRLAGLTDTQYF. The CDR3 DNA sequence: TGCGCCAGCAGATCCCGACTAGCGGGGCTAACAGATACGCAGTATTTT. V is TRBV5-1 and J is TRBJ2-3; 11 bases map to TRBD2. The CDR3 totals 16 residues. Germline CDR1 and CDR2: SGHRS and YFSETQ. The ends lost 5 bases at V and 3 bases at J; junction bases unmatched: 8.

CDR3: CAISDHRDRVSEAFF. CDR3 DNA: TGTGCCATCAGTGACCACCGGGACAGGGTATCAGAAGCTTTCTTT. The rearrangement links TRBV10-3 to TRBJ1-1, with 9 bases lining up with TRBD1. The CDR3 runs 15 residues. Trimming took 3 bases from V and 8 from J; bases not matched to a gene: 10. Germline loops: CDR1 ENHRY, CDR2 SYGVKD.

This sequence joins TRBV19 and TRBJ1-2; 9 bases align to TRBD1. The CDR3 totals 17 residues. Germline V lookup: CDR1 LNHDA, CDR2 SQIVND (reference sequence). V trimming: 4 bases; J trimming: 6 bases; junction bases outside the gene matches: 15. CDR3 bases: TGTGCCAGTAGTAGACCTACCGGGACAGGGTTAGATCATGGCTACACCTTC. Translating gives CASSRPTGTGLDHGYTF.

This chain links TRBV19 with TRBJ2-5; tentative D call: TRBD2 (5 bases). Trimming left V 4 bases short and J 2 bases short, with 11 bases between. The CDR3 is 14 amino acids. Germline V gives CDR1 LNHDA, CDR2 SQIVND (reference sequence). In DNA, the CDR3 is TGTGCCAGTAGTAGGGCTAGCAGTCAAGAGACCCAGTACTTC. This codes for CASSRASSQETQYF.

The CDR3 protein is CATSGGGTKFTYSYNEQFF. CDR3 in DNA: TGTGCCACCAGTGGGGGCGGGACTAAATTTACCTACTCCTACAATGAGCAGTTCTTC. The chain uses TRBV24-1 and TRBJ2-1; 7 bases line up with TRBD2. V lost 5 bases and J lost 0; bases outside the gene matches: 15. Per germline, CDR1 KGHDR and CDR2 SFDVKD. The CDR3 extends over 19 amino acids.